This T cell receptor beta chain was observed in a study of T-cell memory formation after mild COVID-19. Background on the study: The two donors had largely donor-specific TCR clusters. General study results and limits: Chiefly within CM and EM were the contracting CD4+ clones; CD8+ ones were within EMRA. Clones that got smaller from day 15 to 85 had even CD4/CD8, while clones growing later tipped toward CD4+.

CDR1 and CDR2 (germline): MGHRA, YSYEKL. This CDR3 is built from 16 residues. Losses at the gene ends were 4 bases for V and 2 bases for J; bases not matched to a gene: 6. Constant-segment-primed 5'RACE gave TCR alpha and TCR beta cDNA libraries with sample barcodes and UMIs. Using its own MiXCR run on the 5' RACE reads, TCRdb lists one record per CDR3 protein. This sample has around 300,000 distinct CDR3 sequences, with 14% found just once. As for this clonotype: The antigen is undetermined.

The rearrangement joins TRBV4-1 to TRBJ2-1; 9 bases align to TRBD2. The receptor's source is a man aged 18-30 years who had mild COVID-19 (a few samples of this study predate the infection). Cell type and time point are not known. Material for sequencing was PBMCs or a T cell subset sorted from them (not recorded which). The CDR3 DNA reads TGCGCCAGCAGCCCAAGAGTAGCGGGGGCCTACAATGAGCAGTTCTTC. Its translation: CASSPRVAGAYNEQFF.